This TCR beta chain was sequenced in a study of blood T cell repertoires in COVID-19. The cohort comprised adults aged about 18 to 100 years residing in 20 to 30 US areas. The data were produced by immunoSEQ multiplex PCR, yet TCRdb's version contains in-frame clones alone and is incomplete. The repertoire holds roughly 200,000 clones, with around 83% as singletons. V dropped 6 bases and J dropped 3 bases, with 18 bases sitting between them. Per the germline V gene, CDR1 is LGHNT and CDR2 is FRNRAP. The CDR3 consists of 16 residues. Sequenced material: PBMCs or T cells enriched from blood (not recorded which). The V and J genes are TRBV12-5 and TRBJ1-5; D gene uncertain. The clonotype comes from a woman aged 25 to 39 who had been exposed to COVID-19. Here the CDR3 reads CASGGILSSYNQPQHF. The CDR3 DNA is TGTGCTAGTGGGGGCATATTGAGCAGTTACAATCAGCCCCAGCATTTT.